This is a list of T cell receptor beta chains from one sample in a study of beta chain features in type 1 diabetes. Data came from immunoSEQ multiplex PCR; TCRdb stores just in-frame clones and leaves some out. The data show nearly 700,000 clones, around 15% seen once. What was sequenced was naive CD4+ T cells from blood. These receptors all come from a man younger than 35 with type 1 diabetes. CDR3s include the opening cysteine and the closing phenylalanine or tryptophan. Each record gives: D gene, V gene, clone size, J gene, CDR3 DNA, CDR3 protein. D genes are given only for firm matches. Some rows mark clone size as missing; the rest say once, few, many or name a class of expanded clone.

>NA|TRBV18|NA|TRBJ2-5
TGTGCCAGCTCACCGCACAAAGAGACCCAGTACTTC
CASSPHKETQYF
>TRBD2|TRBV6-6|few|TRBJ2-3
TGTGCCAGCAGGCTAGCGGGAGGGTCCGATACGCAGTATTTT
CASRLAGGSDTQYF
>NA|TRBV7-9|NA|TRBJ1-1
TGTGCCAGCAGCTTCCAGGGTGGGACTGAAGCTTTCTTT
CASSFQGGTEAFF
>NA|TRBV7-9|NA|TRBJ2-7
TGTGCCAGCAGATCAGAGGCCGGATACGAGCAGTACTTC
CASRSEAGYEQYF
>NA|TRBV20-1|NA|TRBJ1-1
TGCAGTGCAAGGACCCGGTCTGAAGCTTTCTTT
CSARTRSEAFF
>TRBD1|TRBV13|few|TRBJ2-3
TGTGCCAGCAGCAAAGGACAGGGCCAAGATACGCAGTATTTT
CASSKGQGQDTQYF
>NA|TRBV28|NA|TRBJ1-4
TGTGCCAGCCGGACCCTCGGTGGGGAAAAACTGTTTTTT
CASRTLGGEKLFF
>TRBD1|TRBV19|few|TRBJ2-5
TGTGCCAGCCGGACAGGGACCCAAGAGACCCAGTACTTC
CASRTGTQETQYF
>NA|TRBV28|few|TRBJ2-7
TGTGCCAGCAGTTTATTCTACGAGCAGTACTTC
CASSLFYEQYF
>NA|TRBV6-5|NA|TRBJ1-5
TGTGCCAGCAGTCCTCGGACAGACGGCAATCAGCCCCAGCATTTT
CASSPRTDGNQPQHF
>NA|TRBV25-1|once|TRBJ1-6
TGTACCAGCAGGGCGGAAGATCCCAGCTCCTATAATTCACCCCTCCACTTT
CTSRAEDPSSYNSPLHF
>NA|TRBV9|few|TRBJ1-6
TGTGCCAGCAGCCTAGGAGGGGATAATTCACCCCTCCACTTT
CASSLGGDNSPLHF
>NA|TRBV13|NA|TRBJ2-5
TGTGCCAGCAGTTACTCCCAAGAGACCCAGTACTTC
CASSYSQETQYF
>NA|TRBV4-1|few|TRBJ2-7
TGCGCGACACGGGACGCTAACTACGAGCAGTACTTC
CATRDANYEQYF
>NA|TRBV30|few|TRBJ2-3
TGTGCCTGGAGTGTGGCAGGGGGCACAGATACGCAGTATTTT
CAWSVAGGTDTQYF
>NA|TRBV7-6|few|TRBJ2-5
TGTGCCAGCAGCCCCCTTGACGAGACCCAGTACTTC
CASSPLDETQYF
>NA|TRBV5-1|NA|TRBJ1-6
TGCGCCAGCAGCTTGGCGGGCCTACGGGATAATTCACCCCTCCACTTT
CASSLAGLRDNSPLHF
>TRBD1|TRBV29-1|NA|TRBJ1-1
TGCAGCGGGTCGGGACAGGAGGACACTGAAGCTTTCTTT
CSGSGQEDTEAFF
>TRBD2|TRBV13|few|TRBJ2-1
TGTGCCAGCAGTTTTGGACTAGCCGACCCCCTAACCGGCGAGTTCTTC
CASSFGLADPLTGEFF
>NA|TRBV9|NA|TRBJ1-4
TGTGCCAGCAGCGAACAGGAACGGGCTAATGAAAAACTGTTTTTT
CASSEQERANEKLFF
>TRBD1|TRBV5-4|NA|TRBJ1-1
TGTGCCAGCAGCTTGGGGGACAGGACGAACACTGAAGCTTTCTTT
CASSLGDRTNTEAFF
>NA|TRBV21-1|NA|TRBJ1-5
TGTGCCAGCAGTACCTCAACGGCAATACATCAGCCCCAGCATTTT
CASSTSTAIHQPQHF
>TRBD1|TRBV13|NA|TRBJ1-2
TGTGCCAGCAGCTTCGGACAGGGAAAGGGCCACTATGGCTACACCTTC
CASSFGQGKGHYGYTF
>NA|TRBV23-1|few|TRBJ2-1
TGCGCCAGCAAGGGTACCTTTTGTGATACGAATGAGCAGTTCTTC
CASKGTFCDTNEQFF
>NA|TRBV6-5|NA|TRBJ1-2
TGTGCCAGCACCTCCCTTGGGGGCGCGAGTGGCTACACCTTC
CASTSLGGASGYTF
>TRBD1|TRBV29-1|NA|TRBJ1-5
TGCAGCGTCCAGGGGGCGGGCGACCAGCCCCAGCATTTT
CSVQGAGDQPQHF
>NA|TRBV25-1|few|TRBJ2-7
TGTGCCAGCAGTACCTCAGCCTACGAGCAGTACTTC
CASSTSAYEQYF
>NA|TRBV27|NA|TRBJ2-1
TGTGCCAGCAGTTTAGCGGTCCACAATGAGTGGCAGTTCTTC
CASSLAVHNEWQFF
>TRBD1|TRBV30|once|TRBJ2-7
TGTGCCTGGAGTACAGGGGGCCAGGACGAGCAGTACTTC
CAWSTGGQDEQYF
>TRBD1|TRBV5-6|few|TRBJ1-6
TGTGCCAGCAGCCGGACAGGAGAAAATTCACCCCTCCACTTT
CASSRTGENSPLHF
>TRBD1|TRBV7-9|few|TRBJ2-7
TGTGCCAGCAGCTTGCTCGACAGGGTAAGCGAGCAGTACTTC
CASSLLDRVSEQYF
>NA|TRBV7-2|NA|TRBJ2-7
TGTGCCAGCAGCTTGGGTTTCGGGAGCGAGCAGTACTTC
CASSLGFGSEQYF
>NA|TRBV18|NA|TRBJ2-5
TGTGCCAGCTCACCACCACAGTTCCAAGAGACCCAGTACTTC
CASSPPQFQETQYF
>NA|TRBV7-9|few|TRBJ2-1
TGTGCCAGCAGCCCAGGGTATTACAATGAGCAGTTCTTC
CASSPGYYNEQFF
>NA|TRBV7-8|once|TRBJ1-3
TGTGCCAGCAGCGCAACAGGGAACGGAAACACCATATATTTT
CASSATGNGNTIYF
>NA|TRBV9|few|TRBJ2-2
TGTGCCAGCAGCTCGGGATCCTACACCGGGGAGCTGTTTTTT
CASSSGSYTGELFF
>TRBD1|TRBV6-5|NA|TRBJ2-7
TGTGCCAGCAGCTACGGGACAGGGGACTACGAGCAGTACTTC
CASSYGTGDYEQYF
>TRBD1|TRBV16|NA|TRBJ1-5
TGTGCCAGCAGCCCTCGGACAGGTTGGCCGATGCCCCAGCATTTT
CASSPRTGWPMPQHF
>NA|TRBV6-6|NA|TRBJ2-2
TGTGCCAGCAGCCAACAGGAACTCAGGGCCGGGGAGCTGTTTTTT
CASSQQELRAGELFF
>NA|TRBV7-9|few|TRBJ1-4
TGTGCCAGCAGCTTAGGACAGCTTAATGAAAAACTGTTTTTT
CASSLGQLNEKLFF
>NA|TRBV10-3|few|TRBJ2-7
TGTGCCATCAACTCATCTGGGGGGCGGGTGGACGAGCAGTACTTC
CAINSSGGRVDEQYF
>NA|TRBV27|few|TRBJ2-3
TGTGCCAGCACAGATTTGGGGGCTTCACAGCGTACGCAGTATTTT
CASTDLGASQRTQYF
>NA|TRBV18|NA|TRBJ2-7
TGTGCCAGCTCACCGCCAAACTTCGGGGGGCTGTACGAGCAGTACTTC
CASSPPNFGGLYEQYF
>NA|TRBV14|few|TRBJ2-7
TGTGCCAGCAGCTTCGGGACCTTTTACGAGCAGTACTTC
CASSFGTFYEQYF
>TRBD2|TRBV6-5|NA|TRBJ2-3
TGTGCCAGCAGTGGGCGGGGGGCAACAGATACGCAGTATTTT
CASSGRGATDTQYF
>NA|TRBV27|NA|TRBJ1-1
TGTGCCAGCAGTTTAACTTCTGGAAACACTGAAGCTTTCTTT
CASSLTSGNTEAFF
>TRBD1|TRBV15|NA|TRBJ1-6
TGTGCCACCAGCAGAGAATTAGGGACAGGGGCCTCACCCCTCCACTTT
CATSRELGTGASPLHF
>NA|TRBV7-9|NA|TRBJ1-4
TGTGCCAGCAGCTTTAGCAGGGCTACTAATGAAAAACTGTTTTTT
CASSFSRATNEKLFF
>NA|TRBV9|few|TRBJ1-6
TGTGCCAGCAGGAAGTCCGGACCTGATCATTCACCCCTCCACTTT
CASRKSGPDHSPLHF